This T cell receptor (beta chain) came from a study of regulatory T cells in long-lasting Graves disease. The table lists this clonotype with many counts. This CDR3 has 16 amino acids. Germline CDR1 and CDR2: MDHEN and SYDVKM. Trimming pared 5 bases from V and 7 bases from J, leaving 21 bases between. Time point meaning: persistent/refractory GD, antithyroid drugs over 5 years with positive TRAb. There was RNA extracted from PBMCs, and the TCR library was made from it. Arm-PCR of CDR3 regions and iRepertoire HTBI primers were the basis on which TCR beta libraries were built. MiXCR, run by TCRdb on the multiplex PCR reads, gives a single entry per CDR3 protein. The table records about 290,000 distinct CDR3 sequences, 22% of them present only once.

The rearrangement joins TRBV28 to TRBJ2-1; TRBD2 might be the D (6 bases). This sequence originates from a female donor with Graves disease. This sample comprised peripheral blood mononuclear cells (PBMCs), obtained when the disease was refractory, from a patient treated with antithyroid drugs. The CDR3 region is CASSGAGPPGRNEQFF. The CDR3 DNA reads as TGTGCCAGCAGTGGGGCGGGACCCCCGGGAAGGAATGAGCAGTTCTTC.